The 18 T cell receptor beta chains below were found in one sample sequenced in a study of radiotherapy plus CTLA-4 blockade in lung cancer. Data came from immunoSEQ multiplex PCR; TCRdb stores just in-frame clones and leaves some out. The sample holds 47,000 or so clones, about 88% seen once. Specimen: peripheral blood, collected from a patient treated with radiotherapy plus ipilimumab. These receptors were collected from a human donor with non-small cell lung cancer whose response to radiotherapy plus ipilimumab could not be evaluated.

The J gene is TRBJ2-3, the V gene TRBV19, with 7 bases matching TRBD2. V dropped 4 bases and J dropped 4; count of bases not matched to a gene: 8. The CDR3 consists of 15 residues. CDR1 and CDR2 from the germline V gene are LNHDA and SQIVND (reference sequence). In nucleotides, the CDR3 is TGTGCCAGTAGTAGAGCGGGAACAAGGGCAGATACGCAGTATTTT. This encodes CASSRAGTRADTQYF.

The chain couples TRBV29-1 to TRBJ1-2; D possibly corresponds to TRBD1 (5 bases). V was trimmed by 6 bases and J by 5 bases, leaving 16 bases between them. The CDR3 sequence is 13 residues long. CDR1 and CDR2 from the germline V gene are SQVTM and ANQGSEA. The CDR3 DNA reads TGCAGCGTGGATGGCGGGGCCGGGTATGGCTACACCTTC. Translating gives CSVDGGAGYGYTF.

The CDR3 loop is CSVAQGIGNTEAFF. CDR3 sequence (DNA): TGCAGCGTGGCACAGGGGATTGGGAACACTGAAGCTTTCTTT. This chain connects TRBV29-1 to TRBJ1-1; TRBD1 agrees at 7 bases. Trimming removed 6 bases from V and 1 base from J; junction bases left unmatched: 8. This CDR3 spans 14 amino acids. Germline CDR1 reads SQVTM; CDR2 reads ANQGSEA.

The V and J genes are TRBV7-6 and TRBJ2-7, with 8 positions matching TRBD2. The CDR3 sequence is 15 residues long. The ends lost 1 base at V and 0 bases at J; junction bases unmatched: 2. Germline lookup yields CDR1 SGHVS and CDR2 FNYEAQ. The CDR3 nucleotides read TGTGCCAGCAGCTTAGACGGGGGGGTCTCCTACGAGCAGTACTTC. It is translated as CASSLDGGVSYEQYF.

Written as DNA, the CDR3 is TGTGCCAGCAGCACTGATCCGGGACAGACCTATGGCTACACCTTC. It is translated as CASSTDPGQTYGYTF. The genes are TRBV7-9 and TRBJ1-2, with 7 bases identical to TRBD1. V gave up 5 bases and J gave up 4 bases; unmatched junction bases: 10. The V gene's germline CDR1 is SEHNR and CDR2 FQNEAQ (reference sequence). The CDR3 spans 15 residues.

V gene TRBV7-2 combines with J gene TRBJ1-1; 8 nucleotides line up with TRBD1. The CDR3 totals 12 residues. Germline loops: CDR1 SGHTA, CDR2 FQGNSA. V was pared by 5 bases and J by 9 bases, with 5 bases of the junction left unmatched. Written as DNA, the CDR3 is TGTGCCAGCAGCCGCGACAGGGGAAAAGCTTTCTTT. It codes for CASSRDRGKAFF.

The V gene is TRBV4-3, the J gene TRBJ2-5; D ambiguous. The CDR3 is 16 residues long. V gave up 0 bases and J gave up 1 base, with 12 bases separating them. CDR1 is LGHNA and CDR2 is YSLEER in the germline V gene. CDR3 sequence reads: CASSQDSGQFQETQYF. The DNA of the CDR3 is TGCGCCAGCAGCCAAGATAGTGGGCAGTTCCAAGAGACCCAGTACTTC.

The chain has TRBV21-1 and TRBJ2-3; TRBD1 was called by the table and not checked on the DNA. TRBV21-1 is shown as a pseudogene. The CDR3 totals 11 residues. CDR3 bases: TGTGCCAGCATCCAGGGAGATACGCAGTATTTT. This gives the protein CASIQGDTQYF.

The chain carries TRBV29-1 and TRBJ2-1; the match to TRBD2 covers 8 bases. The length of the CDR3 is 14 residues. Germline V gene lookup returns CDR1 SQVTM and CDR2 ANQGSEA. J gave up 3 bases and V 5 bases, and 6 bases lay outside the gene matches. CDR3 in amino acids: CSVCKREHYNEQFF. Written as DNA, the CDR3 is TGCAGCGTTTGTAAGCGGGAGCACTACAATGAGCAGTTCTTC.

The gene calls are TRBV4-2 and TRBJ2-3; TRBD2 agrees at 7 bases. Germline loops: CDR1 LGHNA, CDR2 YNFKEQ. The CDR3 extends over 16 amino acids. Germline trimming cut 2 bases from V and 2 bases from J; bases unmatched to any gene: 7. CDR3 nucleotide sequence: TGTGCCAGCAGCCAACTAGGACTAGACGTCACAGATACGCAGTATTTT. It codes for CASSQLGLDVTDTQYF.

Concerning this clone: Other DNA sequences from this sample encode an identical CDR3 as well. CDR3 sequence (DNA): TGTGCCAGCAGTGAAGGGCAGGACAATCAGCCCCAGCATTTT. Amino acid sequence: CASSEGQDNQPQHF. The rearrangement uses TRBV2 and TRBJ1-5; D gene ambiguous. Germline V CDR1 and CDR2: SNHLY, FYNNEI. The CDR3 loop spans 14 amino acids. The V gene lost 1 base and the J gene lost 3 bases, with 7 bases spanning the gap.

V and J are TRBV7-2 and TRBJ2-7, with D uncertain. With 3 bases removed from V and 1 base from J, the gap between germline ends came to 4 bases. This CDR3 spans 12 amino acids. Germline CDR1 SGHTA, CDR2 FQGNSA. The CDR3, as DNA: TGTGCCAGCAGCTTGTCGTCCTACGAGCAGTACTTC. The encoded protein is CASSLSSYEQYF.

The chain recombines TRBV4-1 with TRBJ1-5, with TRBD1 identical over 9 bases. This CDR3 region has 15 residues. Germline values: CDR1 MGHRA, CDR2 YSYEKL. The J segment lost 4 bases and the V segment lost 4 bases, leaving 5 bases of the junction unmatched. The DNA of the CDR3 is TGCGCCAGCAGCCTACGGACAGGGGTGAATCAGCCCCAGCATTTT. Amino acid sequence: CASSLRTGVNQPQHF.

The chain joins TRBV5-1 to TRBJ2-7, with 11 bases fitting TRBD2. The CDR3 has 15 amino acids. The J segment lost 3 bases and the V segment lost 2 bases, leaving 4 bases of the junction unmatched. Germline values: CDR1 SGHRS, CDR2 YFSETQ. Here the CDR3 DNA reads TGCGCCAGCAGCTTAACTAGCGGGAGTTACTACGAGCAGTACTTC. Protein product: CASSLTSGSYYEQYF.

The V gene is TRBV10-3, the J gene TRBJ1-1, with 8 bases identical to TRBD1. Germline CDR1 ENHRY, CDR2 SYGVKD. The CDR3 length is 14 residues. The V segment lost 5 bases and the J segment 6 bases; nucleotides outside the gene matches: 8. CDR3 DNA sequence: TGTGCCATCAGTAGGACAGGGAGAGGCTCTGAAGCTTTCTTT. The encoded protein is CAISRTGRGSEAFF.

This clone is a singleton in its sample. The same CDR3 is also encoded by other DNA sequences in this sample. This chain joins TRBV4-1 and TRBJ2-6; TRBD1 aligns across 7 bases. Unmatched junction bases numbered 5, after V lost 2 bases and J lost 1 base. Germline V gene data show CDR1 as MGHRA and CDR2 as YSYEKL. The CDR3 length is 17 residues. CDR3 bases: TGCGCCAGCAGCCAACCGGGACAGCAGTCTGGGGCCAACGTCCTGACTTTC. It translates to CASSQPGQQSGANVLTF.

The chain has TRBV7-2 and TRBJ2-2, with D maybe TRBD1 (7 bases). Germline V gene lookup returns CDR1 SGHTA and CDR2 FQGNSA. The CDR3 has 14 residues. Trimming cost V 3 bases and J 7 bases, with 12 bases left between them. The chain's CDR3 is CASSFQGGVGELFF. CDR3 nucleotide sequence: TGTGCCAGCAGCTTTCAGGGGGGTGTCGGGGAGCTGTTTTTT.

CDR3 sequence: CASSQETSGSFYEQYF. The CDR3 DNA reads TGCGCCAGCAGCCAAGAGACTAGCGGGTCCTTCTACGAGCAGTACTTC. The chain joins TRBV4-3 to TRBJ2-7, with TRBD2 matching over 10 bases. CDR1 LGHNA and CDR2 YSLEER come from the germline V gene. The CDR3 contains 16 residues. J was trimmed by 3 bases and V by 0 bases; bases with no gene match: 5.